Given below is one T cell receptor (beta chain) in context. Antigen unknown. Generated by immunoSEQ multiplex PCR, the TCRdb table keeps only in-frame clones and is missing some. The table records around 34,000 clones, approximately 80% of them present only once. The data are from a study of STAT5B mutations in CD4+ large granular lymphocyte leukemia. Regarding the study as a whole: 8/27 top patient clones versus 2/35 control clones were TRBV06-family.

Germline V gene data show CDR1 as MDHEN and CDR2 as SYDVKM. The ends were cut back, 7 bases at V and 4 bases at J, with 17 bases in the middle. The CDR3 contains 15 residues. The sample taken for sequencing was CD4+ T cells from blood buffy coats. This chain connects TRBV28 to TRBJ1-5; D might be TRBD1 (5 bases). The receptor comes from a human donor in good health. The CDR3 DNA reads TGTGCCAGCACCCTAGGACACAGGCCTAATCAGCCCCAGCATTTT. As protein: CASTLGHRPNQPQHF.